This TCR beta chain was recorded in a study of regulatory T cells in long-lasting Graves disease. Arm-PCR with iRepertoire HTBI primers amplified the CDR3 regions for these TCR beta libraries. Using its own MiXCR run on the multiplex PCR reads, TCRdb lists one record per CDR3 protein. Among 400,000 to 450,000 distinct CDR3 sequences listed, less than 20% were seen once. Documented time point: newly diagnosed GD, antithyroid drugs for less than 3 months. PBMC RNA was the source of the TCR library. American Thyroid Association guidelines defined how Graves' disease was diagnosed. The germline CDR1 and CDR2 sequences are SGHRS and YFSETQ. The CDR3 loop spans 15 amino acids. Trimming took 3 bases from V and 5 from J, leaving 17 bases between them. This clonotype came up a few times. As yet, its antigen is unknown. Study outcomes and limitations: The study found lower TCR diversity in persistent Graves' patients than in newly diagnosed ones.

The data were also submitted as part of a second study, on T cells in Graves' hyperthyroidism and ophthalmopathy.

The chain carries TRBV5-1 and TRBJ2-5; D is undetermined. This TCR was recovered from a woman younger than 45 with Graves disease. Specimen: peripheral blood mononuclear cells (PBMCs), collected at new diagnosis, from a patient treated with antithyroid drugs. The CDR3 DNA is TGCGCCAGCAGCTACCCTTTACGGTCCGACGAGACCCAGTACTTC. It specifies CASSYPLRSDETQYF.